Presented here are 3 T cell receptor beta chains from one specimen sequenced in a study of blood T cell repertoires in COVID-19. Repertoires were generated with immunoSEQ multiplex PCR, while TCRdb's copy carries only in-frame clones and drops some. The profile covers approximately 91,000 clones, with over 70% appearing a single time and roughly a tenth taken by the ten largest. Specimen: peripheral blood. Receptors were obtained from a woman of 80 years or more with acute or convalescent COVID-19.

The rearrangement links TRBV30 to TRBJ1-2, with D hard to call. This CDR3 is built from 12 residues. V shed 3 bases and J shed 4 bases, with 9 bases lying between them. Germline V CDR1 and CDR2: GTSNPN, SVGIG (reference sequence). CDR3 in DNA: TGTGCCTGGAGGGCCCCCCTCTATGGCTACACCTTC. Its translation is CAWRAPLYGYTF.

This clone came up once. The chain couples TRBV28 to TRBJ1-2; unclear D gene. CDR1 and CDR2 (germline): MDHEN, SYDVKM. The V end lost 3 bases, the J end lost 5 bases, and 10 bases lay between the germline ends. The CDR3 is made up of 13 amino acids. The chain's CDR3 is CASSFGEIYGYTF. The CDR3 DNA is TGTGCCAGCAGTTTTGGGGAGATATATGGCTACACCTTC.

The DNA of the CDR3 is TGTGCCAGTAGTATGGAGGGCAGAAACTATGGCTACACCTTC. As protein: CASSMEGRNYGYTF. The genes are TRBV19 and TRBJ1-2; the D is unclear. Germline V gene lookup returns CDR1 LNHDA and CDR2 SQIVND (reference sequence). V lost 3 bases and J lost 2, with 10 bases in between. This CDR3 has 14 residues.